The 7 T cell receptor beta chains below were found in one sample sequenced in a study of blood T cell repertoires in COVID-19. Assay used: immunoSEQ multiplex PCR; TCRdb lists only in-frame clones, some missing. The sample includes around 130,000 clones, around four fifths of them seen just once. The material sequenced was peripheral blood. Every receptor here comes from a man aged 35-49 years with active or convalescent COVID-19.

V gene TRBV18 combines with J gene TRBJ1-4, with 11 bases aligning to TRBD1. The CDR3 contains 15 residues. V gave up 6 bases and J gave up 7 bases; unmatched junction bases: 7. Germline V CDR1 and CDR2: KGHSH, LQKENI. CDR3 DNA: TGTGCCAGCTCGCTGGACAGGGGGCGGAGTGAAAAACTGTTTTTT. It codes for CASSLDRGRSEKLFF.

The chain couples TRBV5-4 to TRBJ2-5; the match to TRBD2 covers 8 bases. Trimming at V came to 4 bases and at J to 5 bases, leaving 7 bases not matched to a gene. The CDR3 totals 14 residues. Germline CDR1 SGHNT, CDR2 YYREEE (reference sequence). The CDR3 protein is CASSPGTRKETQYF. The CDR3 coding sequence is TGTGCCAGCAGCCCAGGGACTAGGAAGGAGACCCAGTACTTC.

J is TRBJ2-3 and V is TRBV2; 11 positions agree with TRBD2. The CDR3 covers 16 residues. The V and J ends lost 2 bases and 2 bases, in that order; junction bases with no gene match: 3. CDR1 and CDR2 (germline): SNHLY, FYNNEI. The CDR3 sequence: CASSERLAGPTDTQYF. As DNA, the CDR3 is TGTGCCAGCAGTGAAAGACTAGCGGGGCCCACAGATACGCAGTATTTT.

This CDR3 reads CASSLRPGATTGELFF. DNA for the CDR3: TGTGCCAGCAGCTTGCGCCCAGGGGCGACCACCGGGGAGCTGTTTTTT. The V and J genes are TRBV5-5 and TRBJ2-2, with D perhaps matching TRBD1 (6 bases). V was shortened by 1 base and J by 4 bases, with 14 bases between the two germline ends. The length of the CDR3 is 16 residues. Germline assignment: CDR1 SGHKS and CDR2 YYEKEE (reference sequence).

The V and J genes are TRBV30 and TRBJ1-3; no reliable D call. CDR3 length: 15 amino acids. The ends were cut back, 3 bases at V and 2 bases at J, with 14 bases in the middle. The V gene's germline CDR1 is GTSNPN and CDR2 SVGIG (reference sequence). The CDR3: CAWRAASRPGNTIYF. CDR3 coding DNA: TGTGCCTGGAGGGCGGCAAGCCGGCCTGGAAACACCATATATTTT.

The V and J genes are TRBV2 and TRBJ2-3, with 10 positions matching TRBD2. This CDR3 contains 16 residues. Germline V gene data show CDR1 as SNHLY and CDR2 as FYNNEI. V shed 5 bases, J shed 4 bases, and the junction held 9 bases outside the gene matches. CDR3 residues: CASSKGLAGVADTQYF. The CDR3 DNA sequence: TGTGCCAGCAGTAAAGGGCTAGCGGGGGTCGCAGATACGCAGTATTTT.

The chain carries TRBV20-1 and TRBJ2-7; 7 nucleotides align to TRBD2. The CDR3 extends over 11 amino acids. In germline, CDR1 is DFQATT, CDR2 SNEGSKA (reference sequence). The V and J ends lost 3 bases and 6 bases, in that order; junction bases with no gene match: 2. The CDR3 loop reads CSARTSSEQYF. CDR3 DNA sequence: TGCAGTGCTAGGACTAGCTCCGAGCAGTACTTC.